One and the same sample provided the 19 T cell receptor beta chains below, sequenced in a study of Graves' ophthalmopathy and Graves' hyperthyroidism. As the template, RNA transcripts were used to amplify TCR beta CDR3 regions. HTBI primers were employed in first-round RT-PCR, then a second-round multiplex PCR followed. TCRdb independently ran MiXCR on the multiplex PCR reads; one entry per CDR3 protein. The table lists about 480,000 distinct CDR3 sequences, about an eighth of them singletons. Material: blood. The source is a woman aged 25 to 39 with Graves' ophthalmopathy.

Many counts were recorded for this clonotype. The chain carries TRBV6-1 and TRBJ1-1, with 7 bases lining up with TRBD1. V lost 6 bases and J lost 5; bases outside the gene matches: 18. The V gene's germline CDR1 is MNHNS and CDR2 SASEGT. The CDR3 has 17 residues. CDR3: CASRPRTPRQGGTEAFF. DNA of the CDR3: TGTGCCAGCAGACCCCGAACCCCCCGACAGGGAGGGACTGAAGCTTTCTTT.

This clonotype has ten or more counts. The gene calls are TRBV19 and TRBJ2-7, with 10 bases fitting TRBD2. This CDR3 spans 15 amino acids. CDR1 and CDR2 from the germline V gene are LNHDA and SQIVND (reference sequence). V lost 3 bases and J lost 6; bases outside the gene matches: 8. This CDR3 is CASSIRASGSGEQYF. CDR3 bases: TGTGCCAGTAGTATTCGGGCTAGCGGGAGTGGCGAGCAGTACTTC.

This clonotype was observed a handful of times. This chain uses TRBV12-5 with TRBJ2-2, with 12 bases matching TRBD2. This CDR3 region has 16 residues. Trimming took 5 bases from V and 6 from J; bases not matched to a gene: 7. Per germline, CDR1 LGHNT and CDR2 FRNRAP. CDR3: CASGPLAGGPSGELFF. For the CDR3, the DNA is TGTGCTAGTGGTCCCCTAGCGGGGGGGCCGTCCGGGGAGCTGTTTTTT.

This clonotype was detected many times. This chain links TRBV10-2 with TRBJ1-6; D gene unclear. V dropped 4 bases and J dropped 3 bases, with 4 bases sitting between them. This CDR3 has 13 amino acids. CDR1 and CDR2 from the germline V gene are WSHSY and SAAADI. In DNA form, the CDR3 reads TGCGCCAGCAGTGGAAGCTATAATTCACCCCTCCACTTT. The encoded protein is CASSGSYNSPLHF.

This clonotype was seen ten or more times. V gene TRBV10-3 combines with J gene TRBJ1-2; D call uncertain. This CDR3 is built from 14 residues. CDR1 is ENHRY, CDR2 SYGVKD, per germline. The V end lost 1 base, the J end lost 0 bases, and 6 bases lay between the germline ends. The CDR3 region has the DNA TGTGCCATCAGTGAGTGGGAGCCTAACTATGGCTACACCTTC. This encodes CAISEWEPNYGYTF.

The chain has TRBV28 and TRBJ1-2; weak D call: TRBD1 (6 bases). Trimming removed 8 bases from V and 7 bases from J, with 14 bases in between. The CDR3 spans 12 residues. In germline, CDR1 is MDHEN, CDR2 SYDVKM. CDR3: CASYRGVRGYTF. DNA for the CDR3: TGTGCCAGCTATAGGGGGGTCCGTGGCTACACCTTC.

This clonotype has more than one count but fewer than ten. The chain employs TRBV6-5 and TRBJ2-3, with a possible D match to TRBD2 (6 bases). The CDR3 is 15 amino acids. V lost 0 bases, J lost 1 base, and 8 bases lay in between. Per germline, CDR1 MNHEY and CDR2 SVGAGI. CDR3 in amino acids: CASSYSPGGTDTQYF. CDR3 nucleotide sequence: TGTGCCAGCAGTTACTCTCCGGGAGGCACAGATACGCAGTATTTT.

This clonotype has a count of ten or more. The genes are TRBV13 and TRBJ1-1; D remains ambiguous. The V gene's germline CDR1 is PRHDT and CDR2 FYEKMQ (reference sequence). The CDR3 has 12 amino acids. V lost 2 bases to trimming and J lost 6 bases, with 7 bases between them. This CDR3 is CASSLSGPEAFF. The CDR3 bases are TGTGCCAGCAGCTTAAGTGGGCCTGAAGCTTTCTTT.

The table lists this clonotype with many counts. V and J are TRBV12-3 or TRBV12-4 and TRBJ2-2; no firm D call. Between the trimmed V and J ends, which lost 5 bases and 1 base, there was a span of 8 bases. The CDR3 sequence is 14 residues long. The CDR3 sequence is CASSPQVNTGELFF. The DNA of the CDR3 is TGTGCCAGCAGTCCGCAGGTGAACACCGGGGAGCTGTTTTTT.

This clonotype was seen repeatedly, ten times or more. The rearrangement links TRBV2 to TRBJ2-2; 8 positions agree with TRBD2. This CDR3 contains 15 residues. The trim removed 2 bases at V and 6 bases at J, leaving 5 bases unmatched. CDR1 is SNHLY, CDR2 FYNNEI, per germline. The CDR3 is CASSESPGGAGELFF. As DNA, the CDR3 is TGTGCCAGCAGTGAATCCCCGGGGGGGGCCGGGGAGCTGTTTTTT. The full variable domain, with the rest looked up from reference TRBV2 and TRBJ2-2, is EPEVTQTPSHQVTQMGQEVILRCVPISNHLYFYWYRQILGQKVEFLVSFYNNEISEKSEIFDDQFSVERPDGSNFTLKIRSTKLEDSAMYFCASSESPGGAGELFFGEGSRLTVL.

This clonotype has at least ten counts. The rearrangement joins TRBV6-5 to TRBJ2-7; 8 bases fit TRBD2. The CDR3 totals 16 residues. After removal of 6 bases from V and 3 bases from J, the junction contained 13 bases not matched to a gene. Germline V gene sequence: CDR1 MNHEY, CDR2 SVGAGI. CDR3 sequence reads: CASRRFPGGGFYEQYF. CDR3 sequence (DNA): TGTGCCAGCAGAAGGTTTCCCGGCGGGGGGTTCTACGAGCAGTACTTC.

The CDR3 DNA follows: TGCGCCAGCAGCCCGCAGCCCGGCTACGAGCAGTACTTC. Protein sequence: CASSPQPGYEQYF. This sequence joins TRBV5-1 and TRBJ2-7; no reliable D call. This CDR3 has 13 residues. V lost 4 bases and J 3 bases, leaving 11 bases between the germline ends. Germline V gene lookup returns CDR1 SGHRS and CDR2 YFSETQ.

This clonotype was detected many times. This chain links TRBV29-1 with TRBJ1-1; TRBD1 is a possible D gene (5 bases). V lost 4 bases and J 1 base, leaving 7 bases between the germline ends. Germline assignment: CDR1 SQVTM and CDR2 ANQGSEA. The CDR3 has 12 amino acids. The CDR3: CSVAGGNTEAFF. The CDR3 coding sequence is TGCAGCGTTGCTGGGGGGAACACTGAAGCTTTCTTT.

The chain is built from TRBV20-1 and TRBJ2-7; D is ambiguous. V lost 0 bases to trimming and J lost 0 bases, with 12 bases between them. The CDR3 is 15 residues long. CDR1 and CDR2 from the germline V gene are DFQATT and SNEGSKA (reference sequence). CDR3 bases: TGCAGTGCTAGAGATTTTAGTCGCACCTCCTACGAGCAGTACTTC. Protein product: CSARDFSRTSYEQYF.

This chain uses TRBV12-3 or TRBV12-4 with TRBJ2-7, with 7 bases aligning to TRBD2. The CDR3 runs 12 residues. V lost 3 bases, J lost 9 bases, and 5 bases stayed unmatched. The CDR3 DNA follows: TGTGCCAGCAGTTTGAGTGGGGAGGGGCAGTACTTC. This codes for CASSLSGEGQYF.

In this sample, this clonotype turned up many times. The genes are TRBV27 and TRBJ1-1; 8 nucleotides line up with TRBD1. The V and J ends lost 8 bases and 14 bases, in that order; junction bases with no gene match: 19. Germline V CDR1 and CDR2: MNHEY, SMNVEV (reference sequence). The CDR3 extends over 14 amino acids. Written as DNA, the CDR3 is TGTGCCAGCGGTTCAACCCTGGGACAGGATTGTGAGTTCTTT. Protein product: CASGSTLGQDCEFF.

This clonotype was counted at least ten times. The V call is TRBV28, the J call TRBJ1-2, with D uncertain. V lost 8 bases and J 4 bases, leaving 17 bases between the germline ends. The germline V gene encodes CDR1 MDHEN and CDR2 SYDVKM. The CDR3 loop spans 14 amino acids. The CDR3 sequence: CASLSSGSSYGYTF. The CDR3 DNA reads TGTGCCAGCTTGTCCTCCGGCTCCTCCTATGGCTACACCTTC.

At least ten counts were recorded for this clonotype. The chain carries TRBV4-1 and TRBJ1-2; no firm D call. The V gene lost 2 bases and the J gene lost 3 bases, with 13 bases spanning the gap. This CDR3 is built from 15 residues. Germline assignment: CDR1 MGHRA and CDR2 YSYEKL. The CDR3 is CASSQRGITDYGYTF. In DNA form, the CDR3 reads TGCGCCAGCAGCCAACGGGGAATTACTGACTATGGCTACACCTTC.

This clonotype was detected many times. CDR3 DNA sequence: TGCGCCAGCAGCTTGTCGGAGGGGAGGGCTAATGAAAAACTGTTTTTT. Translated, it gives CASSLSEGRANEKLFF. The chain is built from TRBV5-1 and TRBJ1-4; D perhaps matches TRBD1 (5 bases). The CDR3 extends over 16 amino acids. Trimming left V 1 base short and J 3 bases short, with 13 bases between. Per the germline V gene, CDR1 is SGHRS and CDR2 is YFSETQ.